One and the same sample provided the 13 T cell receptor beta chains below, sequenced in a study of T-cell reconstitution after alpha-beta-depleted transplantation in children. It was with unique molecular identifiers that the TCRbeta library was prepared. A single record per CDR3 protein comes from TCRdb applying MiXCR to the PCR reads. The data contain about 980,000 distinct CDR3 sequences, roughly 29% of them singletons. Specimen: PBMCs, mostly from graft donor cells, collected 360 days after TCRalphabeta/CD19-depleted stem cell transplant. The origin of the receptors is a boy less than two years old who had a stem cell transplant for SCID, so the T cells may come from the graft donor.

The chain carries TRBV4-3 and TRBJ2-1; 8 bases line up with TRBD2. The CDR3 length is 17 residues. V shed 1 base, J shed 8 bases, and the junction held 13 bases outside the gene matches. CDR1 LGHNA and CDR2 YSLEER come from the germline V gene. The CDR3 DNA reads TGCGCCAGCAGCCAAGTGGTCGGGGGGGCCTTCGGGGATGAGCAGTTCTTC. This translates into CASSQVVGGAFGDEQFF.

The chain employs TRBV12-3 or TRBV12-4 and TRBJ1-3; D may be TRBD1 (5 bases). Trimming left V 6 bases short and J 2 bases short, with 14 bases between. The CDR3 consists of 15 residues. The CDR3 coding sequence is TGTGCCAGCAGGGGGTTGACAGACCCTGGAAACACCATATATTTT. Its protein is CASRGLTDPGNTIYF.

The sample holds a few counts of this clonotype. This chain uses TRBV10-3 with TRBJ1-1; D unresolved. The V and J ends lost 0 bases and 1 base respectively, with 9 bases between them. The CDR3 spans 15 residues. In germline, CDR1 is ENHRY, CDR2 SYGVKD. The CDR3 sequence: CAISESGLANTEAFF. The CDR3 DNA follows: TGTGCCATCAGTGAGTCGGGCTTGGCGAACACTGAAGCTTTCTTT.

This sequence joins TRBV2 and TRBJ2-7; 7 bases match TRBD1. This CDR3 region has 15 residues. V lost 6 bases, J lost 0 bases, and 8 bases stayed unmatched. Germline CDR1 and CDR2: SNHLY and FYNNEI. CDR3 loop: CASRTTGRGSYEQYF. For the CDR3, the DNA is TGTGCCAGCAGGACGACAGGGAGAGGCTCCTACGAGCAGTACTTC.

This rearrangement joins TRBV12-3 or TRBV12-4 to TRBJ1-5, with 7 bases identical to TRBD1. With 5 bases clipped from V and 4 bases from J, the junction kept 5 bases outside the gene matches. CDR3 length equals 14 residues. The CDR3 coding sequence is TGTGCCAGCAGTCGAGACAGGGTGAATCAGCCCCAGCATTTT. Its translation: CASSRDRVNQPQHF.

This clonotype was seen a handful of times. As the CDR3 is not closed by the conserved phenylalanine or tryptophan, this likely results from a read error. The chain couples TRBV12-5 to TRBJ1-4, with D tentatively TRBD1 (6 bases). Trimming shortened V by 1 base and J by 5 bases, and 14 bases separated the two germline ends. In germline, CDR1 is LGHNT, CDR2 FRNRAP. CDR3 length: 16 amino acids. The CDR3 is CASGLGGDTLNEKLFS. The CDR3 DNA is TGTGCTAGTGGTTTGGGGGGGGACACCCTCAATGAAAAACTGTTTTCT.

The chain couples TRBV27 to TRBJ2-1, with 8 bases that match TRBD1. The CDR3 sequence is 15 residues long. Germline CDR1 and CDR2: MNHEY and SMNVEV (reference sequence). Unmatched junction bases numbered 9, after V lost 6 bases and J lost 5 bases. CDR3 loop: CASRLGQVGNNEQFF. DNA for the CDR3: TGTGCCAGCAGACTGGGACAGGTCGGCAACAATGAGCAGTTCTTC.

The chain uses TRBV9 and TRBJ2-7; D remains unclear. The V end was cut by 3 bases, the J end by 7 bases, with 20 bases between. The CDR3 runs to 15 residues. Per germline, CDR1 SGDLS and CDR2 YYNGEE. DNA for the CDR3: TGTGCCAGCAGCGCGGGTCCTGCTCTCGGACGGGAGCAGTACTTC. Protein product: CASSAGPALGREQYF.

This clonotype appeared once. V gene TRBV12-3 or TRBV12-4 combines with J gene TRBJ2-1; 9 bases map to TRBD1. The V gene end was trimmed by 6 bases and the J gene end by 4 bases; junction bases not matched to a gene: 7. The CDR3 has 15 amino acids. The CDR3: CASRPSGTGYNEQFF. CDR3 bases: TGTGCCAGCAGGCCCTCCGGGACAGGGTACAATGAGCAGTTCTTC.

The CDR3, as DNA: TGTGCCACCAGCAGTCGATCGGGGGGGGCAGGCGAGCAGTACTTC. Its translation is CATSSRSGGAGEQYF. The V and J genes are TRBV15 and TRBJ2-7; TRBD2 agrees at 8 bases. The CDR3 runs to 15 residues. The germline CDR1 and CDR2 sequences are LNHNV and YYDKDF (reference sequence). Trimming cost V 3 bases and J 6 bases; bases outside gene matches: 10. Looking up the rest from reference TRBV15 and TRBJ2-7 gives the full variable domain: DAMVIQNPRYQVTQFGKPVTLSCSQTLNHNVMYWYQQKSSQAPKLLFHYYDKDFNNEADTPDNFQSRRPNTSFCFLDIRSPGLGDTAMYLCATSSRSGGAGEQYFGPGTRLTVT.

V usage is TRBV5-1 and J usage is TRBJ2-7, with TRBD2 identical over 9 bases. V dropped 0 bases and J dropped 2; count of bases not matched to a gene: 6. This CDR3 spans 16 amino acids. Germline V gives CDR1 SGHRS, CDR2 YFSETQ. The DNA for the CDR3 is TGCGCCAGCAGCTTGGCCAGCGGGGGGACAACCTACGAGCAGTACTTC. It specifies CASSLASGGTTYEQYF.

This clonotype was seen a handful of times. CDR3 nucleotide sequence: TGTGCCAGCATGGTGGGTAATAGGCACTACGAGCAGTACTTC. Amino acid sequence: CASMVGNRHYEQYF. The chain couples TRBV6-1 to TRBJ2-7; D gene ambiguous. Germline V CDR1 and CDR2: MNHNS, SASEGT. The CDR3 runs to 14 residues. Deletions cut 7 bases from V and 3 bases from J, with 16 bases between.

The chain combines TRBV2 with TRBJ2-3; D unclear. The CDR3 sequence is 11 residues long. The ends were cut back, 6 bases at V and 9 bases at J, with 10 bases in the middle. Germline CDR1 is SNHLY and CDR2 is FYNNEI. Written as DNA, the CDR3 is TGTGCCAGCAGCTCCGGGTCCACGCAGTATTTT. This encodes CASSSGSTQYF. Looking up the rest from reference TRBV2 and TRBJ2-3 gives the full variable domain: EPEVTQTPSHQVTQMGQEVILRCVPISNHLYFYWYRQILGQKVEFLVSFYNNEISEKSEIFDDQFSVERPDGSNFTLKIRSTKLEDSAMYFCASSSGSTQYFGPGTRLTVL.